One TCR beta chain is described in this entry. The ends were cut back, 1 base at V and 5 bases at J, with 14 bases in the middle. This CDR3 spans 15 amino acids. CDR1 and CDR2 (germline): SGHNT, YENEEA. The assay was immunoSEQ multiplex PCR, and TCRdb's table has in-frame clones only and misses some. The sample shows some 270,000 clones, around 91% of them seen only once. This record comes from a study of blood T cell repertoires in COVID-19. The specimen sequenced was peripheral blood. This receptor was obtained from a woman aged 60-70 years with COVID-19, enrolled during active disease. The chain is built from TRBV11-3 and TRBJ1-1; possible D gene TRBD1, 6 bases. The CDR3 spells CASSLGGPARTEAFF. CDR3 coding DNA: TGTGCCAGCAGCTTAGGGGGGCCGGCTCGTACTGAAGCTTTCTTT. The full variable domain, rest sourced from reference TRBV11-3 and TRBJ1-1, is EAGVVQSPRYKIIEKKQPVAFWCNPISGHNTLYWYLQNLGQGPELLIRYENEEAVDDSQLPKDRFSAERLKGVDSTLKIQPAELGDSAVYLCASSLGGPARTEAFFGQGTRLTVV.